This section outlines one TCR beta chain sequence together with its context. Method: immunoSEQ multiplex PCR; TCRdb's copy keeps in-frame clones and lacks some. The sample yields tens of thousands of clones, less than 95% seen once. This specimen comes from a study of technical replicates of blood from a handful of donors. The CDR3 is 15 amino acids. Germline trimming cut 5 bases from V and 7 bases from J; bases unmatched to any gene: 7. Germline V CDR1 and CDR2: MDHEN, SYDVKM. The TCR originated in a human donor in good health. The chain has TRBV28 and TRBJ2-2, with 10 positions matching TRBD2. Sequenced: T cells isolated from PBMCs. The CDR3 coding sequence is TGTGCCAGCAGTCCCTTAGCGGGAGGCGGCGGGGAGCTGTTTTTT. It codes for CASSPLAGGGGELFF.